Below are 10 T cell receptor beta chains sequenced from a single sample in a study of blood T cell repertoires in COVID-19. Method: immunoSEQ multiplex PCR; TCRdb's copy keeps in-frame clones and lacks some. The sample records under 350,000 clones, 80% to 90% being singletons. Sequencing was carried out using peripheral blood. All receptors come from a woman between 65 and 79 years old with acute or convalescent COVID-19.

This clone came up once. The chain carries TRBV5-1 and TRBJ1-4; unclear D gene. Per the germline V gene, CDR1 is SGHRS and CDR2 is YFSETQ. V lost 4 bases and J 5 bases, leaving 12 bases between the germline ends. The CDR3 is 14 residues long. The CDR3 is CASSILSGNEKLFF. The CDR3 DNA follows: TGCGCCAGCAGCATCTTATCGGGAAATGAAAAACTGTTTTTT.

This sequence joins TRBV11-3 and TRBJ2-7; 8 bases are shared with TRBD1. CDR1 is SGHNT, CDR2 YENEEA, per germline. The V gene end was trimmed by 1 base and the J gene end by 5 bases; junction bases not matched to a gene: 4. The length of the CDR3 is 14 residues. CDR3 region: CASSLGRGQDEQYF. In nucleotides, the CDR3 is TGTGCCAGCAGCTTAGGCAGGGGGCAAGACGAGCAGTACTTC.

This clone was detected only a few times. The rearrangement joins TRBV27 to TRBJ1-4; 9 nucleotides line up with TRBD1. V trimming: 3 bases; J trimming: 2 bases; junction bases outside the gene matches: 1. CDR3 size: 15 residues. CDR1 MNHEY and CDR2 SMNVEV come from the germline V gene (reference sequence). The CDR3 sequence is CASSFGQGTNEKLFF. The CDR3 DNA reads TGTGCCAGCAGTTTCGGACAGGGGACTAATGAAAAACTGTTTTTT.

J is TRBJ2-7 and V is TRBV30; D might be TRBD2 (5 bases). CDR1 is GTSNPN and CDR2 is SVGIG in the germline V gene (reference sequence). This CDR3 comprises 13 residues. The germline V and J ends were trimmed by 4 bases and 3 bases, with 13 bases remaining between them. The CDR3 sequence: CAWNRGRDYEQYF. CDR3 in DNA: TGTGCCTGGAATCGGGGTCGGGACTACGAGCAGTACTTC.

This sequence joins TRBV4-1 and TRBJ2-3; 8 bases are shared with TRBD2. The junction had 3 bases not matched to a gene; V was cut back by 3 bases and J by 4 bases. The CDR3 covers 14 residues. Per the germline V gene, CDR1 is MGHRA and CDR2 is YSYEKL. CDR3 region: CASSQRGGPDTQYF. CDR3 nucleotide sequence: TGCGCCAGCAGCCAGCGCGGGGGGCCAGATACGCAGTATTTT.

The genes are TRBV3-1 (or the pseudogene TRBV3-2) and TRBJ2-5; 8 bases are shared with TRBD2. The CDR3 is 15 residues long. V was clipped by 3 bases and J by 1 base; unmatched bases: 4. Germline values: CDR1 LGHDT, CDR2 YNNKEL (reference sequence). In DNA form, the CDR3 reads TGTGCCAGCAGCCAGGGTAGCGGGGTCCAAGAGACCCAGTACTTC. Translated, it gives CASSQGSGVQETQYF.

Regarding this clone: An end of the junction differs from the germline gene, which may be a read error. This chain joins TRBV30 and TRBJ2-1; D is possibly TRBD1 (5 bases). Germline CDR1 GTSNPN, CDR2 SVGIG (reference sequence). The CDR3 has 11 residues. CDR3 DNA sequence: TGTGCCTGGAAGGGGAACAAGGAGCAGTTCTTC. This codes for CAWKGNKEQFF.

This clone has only one observation. J is TRBJ2-6 and V is TRBV5-5; the D gene is possibly TRBD1 (6 bases). The CDR3 is 15 amino acids. The ends were cut back, 1 base at V and 2 bases at J, with 7 bases in the middle. Germline values: CDR1 SGHKS, CDR2 YYEKEE (reference sequence). This CDR3 is CASSLTGTGANVLTF. The CDR3 nucleotides read TGTGCCAGCAGCTTGACAGGGACTGGGGCCAACGTCCTGACTTTC.

J is TRBJ2-3 and V is TRBV3-1 (or the pseudogene TRBV3-2), with 10 bases identical to TRBD2. The CDR3 length is 15 residues. In germline, CDR1 is LGHDT, CDR2 YNNKEL (reference sequence). J was trimmed by 2 bases and V by 5 bases; bases with no gene match: 4. Here the CDR3 DNA reads TGTGCCAGCAGCTCGACTAGCGGGTTCACAGATACGCAGTATTTT. Translation: CASSSTSGFTDTQYF.

The CDR3 DNA reads TGTGCCACCGGGACAGGGACGGGCAATCAGCCCCAGCATTTT. Translating gives CATGTGTGNQPQHF. The V and J genes are TRBV24-1 and TRBJ1-5; TRBD1 aligns across 9 bases. V lost 9 bases and J lost 2; bases outside the gene matches: 4. This CDR3 has 14 amino acids. Germline V gene lookup returns CDR1 KGHDR and CDR2 SFDVKD.